The next 23 T cell receptor beta chains were all read from a single sample in a study of cytomegalovirus exposure and HLA in healthy donors. Vbeta (60) and Jbeta (13) primers were used in the PCR. The table came from immunoSEQ multiplex PCR; TCRdb's copy has only in-frame clones and leaves some out. This sample carries fewer than 130,000 clones, 50% to 70% of them seen once, and the ten largest clones take 3% to 4.5%. The material sequenced was PBMCs. The receptors here all came from a young man in good health and CMV-seropositive.

J is TRBJ2-1 and V is TRBV25-1, with D perhaps TRBD2 (5 bases). The germline V gene encodes CDR1 MGHDK and CDR2 SYGVNS. CDR3 size: 15 residues. With 3 bases removed from V and 6 bases from J, the gap between germline ends came to 15 bases. CDR3 sequence: CASSDSGKISNEQFF. The DNA of the CDR3 is TGTGCCAGCAGTGATTCGGGGAAAATCTCCAATGAGCAGTTCTTC. The variable domain in full, with the rest retrieved from reference TRBV25-1 and TRBJ2-1, is EADIYQTPRYLVIGTGKKITLECSQTMGHDKMYWYQQDPGMELHLIHYSYGVNSTEKGDLSSESTVSRIRTEHFPLTLESARPSHTSQYLCASSDSGKISNEQFFGPGTRLTVL.

The V call is TRBV7-2, the J call TRBJ2-1; 10 bases are a match to TRBD2. The CDR3 contains 15 residues. With V trimmed by 7 bases and J by 7 bases, 10 bases remained unmatched. Germline V gene sequence: CDR1 SGHTA, CDR2 FQGNSA. For the CDR3, the DNA is TGTGCCAGCACCGAGTCAGCGGGGGGGAGGAATGAGCAGTTCTTC. Amino acid sequence: CASTESAGGRNEQFF.

The V and J genes are TRBV11-3 and TRBJ1-4, with D possibly TRBD1 on 6 matching bases. CDR1 is SGHNT and CDR2 is YENEEA in the germline V gene. Trimming stripped 3 bases from V and 7 bases from J, with 18 bases between. The CDR3 extends over 16 amino acids. The CDR3 DNA reads TGTGCCAGCAGCTTCAGGTCCGGGGGGCAAGGTGAAAAACTGTTTTTT. This sequence encodes CASSFRSGGQGEKLFF.

The rearrangement uses TRBV14 and TRBJ1-1; D is unresolved. Germline V CDR1 and CDR2: SGHDN, FVKESK. Trimming removed 0 bases from V and 1 base from J, with 3 bases in between. The CDR3 contains 13 residues. The CDR3 DNA reads as TGTGCCAGCAGCCAAGACAGGAACACTGAAGCTTTCTTT. It encodes CASSQDRNTEAFF.

There are a few counts of this clone. This sequence joins TRBV25-1 and TRBJ2-1, with D tentatively TRBD2 (5 bases). V lost 1 base and J 1 base, leaving 5 bases between the germline ends. This CDR3 comprises 14 residues. Looked up from germline, CDR1 is MGHDK and CDR2 is SYGVNS. CDR3 loop: CASSESGSYNEQFF. Here the CDR3 DNA reads TGTGCCAGCAGTGAATCGGGGTCCTACAATGAGCAGTTCTTC. The entire variable domain, with the rest obtained from reference TRBV25-1 and TRBJ2-1, is as follows: EADIYQTPRYLVIGTGKKITLECSQTMGHDKMYWYQQDPGMELHLIHYSYGVNSTEKGDLSSESTVSRIRTEHFPLTLESARPSHTSQYLCASSESGSYNEQFFGPGTRLTVL.

The CDR3: CASSHLTGSEGTGELFF. As DNA, the CDR3 is TGTGCCAGCAGCCACTTGACAGGGTCTGAGGGCACCGGGGAGCTGTTTTTT. The gene calls are TRBV4-2 and TRBJ2-2; 7 bases line up with TRBD1. Trimming removed 3 bases from V and 4 bases from J; junction bases left unmatched: 11. Germline loops: CDR1 LGHNA, CDR2 YNFKEQ. The CDR3 runs to 17 residues.

This clone was observed a few times. This chain links TRBV2 with TRBJ1-5; TRBD1 matches at 10 bases. Germline values: CDR1 SNHLY, CDR2 FYNNEI. This CDR3 has 14 residues. V shed 6 bases and J 4 bases; nucleotides not matched to a gene: 3. The CDR3 region has the DNA TGTGCCAGCAGGAGGACAGGGGGGAATCAGCCCCAGCATTTT. Translation: CASRRTGGNQPQHF.

V and J are TRBV9 and TRBJ1-1; the match to TRBD1 covers 10 bases. Germline values: CDR1 SGDLS, CDR2 YYNGEE. V lost 3 bases, J lost 4 bases, and 6 bases stayed unmatched. The CDR3 covers 15 residues. In DNA form, the CDR3 reads TGTGCCAGCAGCGCAGAGACAGGGGGCGTCACTGAAGCTTTCTTT. Translated, it gives CASSAETGGVTEAFF.

The rearrangement joins TRBV15 to TRBJ1-1; D unclear. V lost 0 bases and J lost 14, with 16 bases in between. The germline CDR1 and CDR2 sequences are LNHNV and YYDKDF (reference sequence). This CDR3 comprises 13 residues. CDR3 DNA sequence: TGTGCCACCAGCAGAGATCTTGGAGGGATCAGCTTCTTT. Translation: CATSRDLGGISFF.

The chain couples TRBV2 to TRBJ2-3, with D tentatively TRBD1 (6 bases). V shed 2 bases and J shed 4 bases, with 10 bases lying between them. Germline lookup yields CDR1 SNHLY and CDR2 FYNNEI. The CDR3 is 14 residues long. The CDR3 region is CASSERGIADTQYF. The DNA for the CDR3 is TGTGCCAGCAGTGAAAGGGGGATAGCAGATACGCAGTATTTT.

The chain carries TRBV28 and TRBJ1-2; D might be TRBD1 (5 bases). V was shortened by 3 bases and J by 4 bases, with 12 bases between the two germline ends. Germline assignment: CDR1 MDHEN and CDR2 SYDVKM. The CDR3 covers 14 residues. DNA of the CDR3: TGTGCCAGCAGTTTCGTGACAGATGGCTATGGCTACACCTTC. Translating gives CASSFVTDGYGYTF.

The V call is TRBV19, the J call TRBJ1-1, with D possibly matching TRBD1 (6 bases). The CDR3 sequence is 13 residues long. The V gene lost 1 base and the J gene lost 9 bases, with 12 bases spanning the gap. CDR1 LNHDA and CDR2 SQIVND come from the germline V gene (reference sequence). The CDR3 DNA reads TGTGCCAGTAGTATAGGGACAGTGCCTAAAGCTTTCTTT. Protein product: CASSIGTVPKAFF.

This chain uses TRBV19 with TRBJ1-5; 11 bases fit TRBD1. Looked up from germline, CDR1 is LNHDA and CDR2 is SQIVND (reference sequence). J was trimmed by 1 base and V by 6 bases; bases with no gene match: 11. The CDR3 has 18 amino acids. For the CDR3, the DNA is TGTGCCAGTAGAGGGACAGGGGGGAGGGGAAGCAGCAATCAGCCCCAGCATTTT. This codes for CASRGTGGRGSSNQPQHF.

The chain links TRBV10-3 to TRBJ1-5, with 7 bases that match TRBD1. The CDR3 is 13 amino acids. J gave up 5 bases and V 4 bases, and 2 bases lay outside the gene matches. CDR1 and CDR2 from the germline V gene are ENHRY and SYGVKD. The CDR3 DNA is TGTGCCATCAGTGGGGACAGTTATCAGCCCCAGCATTTT. Encoded protein: CAISGDSYQPQHF.

This clone was picked up a small number of times. The chain carries TRBV6-5 and TRBJ2-1, with D perhaps TRBD2 (6 bases). The CDR3 covers 14 residues. Germline V lookup: CDR1 MNHEY, CDR2 SVGAGI. Trimming removed 5 bases at V and 8 bases at J, with 16 bases between. The CDR3 is CASSLVGGVDEQFF. The CDR3 DNA reads as TGTGCCAGCAGTCTCGTAGGCGGGGTGGATGAGCAGTTCTTC.

This clone appeared a few times. The chain links TRBV5-1 to TRBJ2-3; 15 bases map to TRBD2. The CDR3 length is 14 residues. V lost 4 bases and J lost 6; bases outside the gene matches: 0. Germline V gene lookup returns CDR1 SGHRS and CDR2 YFSETQ. The CDR3 sequence: CASSGTSGGDTQYF. In DNA, the CDR3 is TGCGCCAGCAGCGGGACTAGCGGGGGGGATACGCAGTATTTT.

This clone came up a few times. The J gene is TRBJ2-1, the V gene TRBV29-1; tentative D call: TRBD1 (5 bases). Trimming stripped 2 bases from V and 4 bases from J, with 15 bases between. Germline CDR1 is SQVTM and CDR2 is ANQGSEA. The CDR3 spans 15 residues. The CDR3 loop is CSVERRGDSYNEQFF. CDR3 sequence (DNA): TGCAGCGTTGAACGAAGGGGCGACAGTTACAATGAGCAGTTCTTC.

The rearrangement joins TRBV7-9 to TRBJ2-1; a possible D gene is TRBD2 (7 bases). V shed 5 bases and J shed 3 bases, with 17 bases lying between them. The CDR3 is made up of 16 amino acids. Germline V gene data show CDR1 as SEHNR and CDR2 as FQNEAQ (reference sequence). Written as DNA, the CDR3 is TGTGCCAGCAGCCTCTCCCCGGGGGGCCTCTACAATGAGCAGTTCTTC. Its translation is CASSLSPGGLYNEQFF.

The V call is TRBV6-1, the J call TRBJ1-1; D gene ambiguous. Germline values: CDR1 MNHNS, CDR2 SASEGT. The CDR3 runs 13 residues. V shed 7 bases and J shed 0 bases, with 9 bases lying between them. The CDR3 sequence: CASIRIMNTEAFF. In nucleotides, the CDR3 is TGTGCCAGCATCAGGATTATGAACACTGAAGCTTTCTTT.

The V gene is TRBV5-4, the J gene TRBJ1-2; D is ambiguous. The CDR3 loop spans 13 amino acids. CDR1 is SGHNT, CDR2 YYREEE, per germline (reference sequence). V was cut by 1 base and J by 3 bases, with 7 bases left in between. CDR3 region: CASSLRGDYGYTF. The CDR3 DNA is TGTGCCAGCAGCTTGCGGGGAGACTATGGCTACACCTTC.

A few counts support this clone. The chain links TRBV2 to TRBJ1-2; no clear D gene. This CDR3 has 12 residues. Germline loops: CDR1 SNHLY, CDR2 FYNNEI. The germline V and J ends were trimmed by 7 bases and 2 bases, with 8 bases remaining between them. The CDR3 nucleotides read TGTGCCAGCAAAACAGCCAACTATGGCTACACCTTC. Translating gives CASKTANYGYTF.

This chain links TRBV6-1 with TRBJ1-5; 7 positions agree with TRBD1. Trimming removed 3 bases from V and 0 bases from J; junction bases left unmatched: 2. Per germline, CDR1 MNHNS and CDR2 SASEGT. CDR3 length: 15 residues. The CDR3 sequence: CASSETGYSNQPQHF. The DNA of the CDR3 is TGTGCCAGCAGTGAGACAGGGTATAGCAATCAGCCCCAGCATTTT.

The chain uses TRBV7-9 and TRBJ1-2; 10 nucleotides line up with TRBD1. CDR3 size: 14 residues. Germline trimming cut 3 bases from V and 7 bases from J; bases unmatched to any gene: 5. CDR1 SEHNR and CDR2 FQNEAQ come from the germline V gene (reference sequence). The CDR3 DNA follows: TGTGCCAGCAGCTTGGGGGACAGGGGAACTGGCTACACCTTC. Amino acids: CASSLGDRGTGYTF.